This T cell receptor (beta chain) was recovered during a study of blood T cells in healthy people across ages. Germline V gene data show CDR1 as DFQATT and CDR2 as SNEGSKA (reference sequence). The CDR3 sequence is 13 residues long. A second PCR, run for about 7 to 12 cycles, used a sample-barcoded 5' primer plus a J-beta primer mix. In TCRdb, the 5' RACE reads were re-called with MiXCR into one record per CDR3 protein. The repertoire holds just over 1 million distinct CDR3 sequences, with more than 35% as singletons. The sequence was collected from a woman in her sixties in good health. Material for sequencing was blood. The chain combines TRBV20-1 with TRBJ2-5; 10 nucleotides agree with TRBD1. The DNA end lines up better with TRBJ2-7; the J call may be wrong. CDR3 amino acids: CSARDGQGGEQYF. In DNA form, the CDR3 reads TGCAGTGCTAGAGACGGACAGGGGGGCGAGCAGTACTTC.